The entry that follows covers one TCR beta chain sequence. This clone appeared once. What this receptor recognizes is not known. Base qualities were left out, and no much larger clone turns up one base away. The entry originates in a study of T cell responses to AZD1222 COVID-19 vaccine (dated by TCRdb to the early 2020s). Context from the whole study: A total of 233 trial participants underwent TCR sequencing, of whom around 200 received two doses of AZD1222 and about 26 received two doses of the MenACWY control vaccine. Enrollment into the trials was organized by age into subgroups of 18-55, 56-69 and 70-plus years, and those subgroups contained approximately 160, 26 and 62 TCR-sequenced participants, respectively. What the research found in general, with its limitations: Conclusions about previously exposed vaccinees are limited, since just a handful of AZD1222 recipients were seropositive for SARS-CoV-2 at baseline. Participants were mostly white British, with more females than males. The authors suggested clonal diversity may have been underestimated. Spike-specific TCR breadth and depth rose significantly after two AZD1222 doses compared with day 0 and with MenACWY recipients. The 56-69-year group was small, and its depth increase did not reach significance, likely because of low power. The vaccine-associated CD4 TCRs covered the entire spike protein, and the dominant responses fell in regions 160-218 and 743-854. Nearly half of unique spike-specific TCRs reportedly recognized epitopes outside regions mutated in the B.1.351 and B.1.1.7 variants. No day 14 peak-response samples were available, so repertoires were characterized only after the peak T cell response.

Via the germline V gene, CDR1 is MGHDK and CDR2 SYGVNS. The CDR3 starts with the cysteine, ends with the phenylalanine, and has 13 residues. Only the CDR3 portion is preserved as DNA: 39 bases, with reading frame beginning at the first base. V is cut by 8 bases and J by 9 bases, and the space between the germline ends is 17 bases. The CDR3 regions of human TCRbeta chains were subjected to immunosequencing. The paper's data handling went like this. TCRs in the repertoires were compared against a reference library of SARS-CoV-2-specific TCRs that had been generated with the MIRA antigen-specificity platform. Breadth meant the fraction of unique TCRs that were SARS-CoV-2-associated, whereas depth meant the fraction of total T cells that were SARS-CoV-2-associated. Using the MIRA data, every spike-specific TCR was mapped to the spike region that the TCR reacted to and assigned to either a CD4 or a CD8 class. Log10-transformed breadth and depth values were compared by one-way ANOVA with Sidak's multiple comparisons tests. Sourced from immuneACCESS, this table was stored by TCRdb with only in-frame sequences that have V and J called. A share of the clones is absent; for the studies checked, an unresolved V gene accounts for under half, and the remainder has no known explanation. V, J and clone size derive from that table, while D and trimming were established from the DNA sequence. The sample table holds approximately 150,000 clones, of which about 92% were seen once. The top ten clones comprise around 1.7% of the sample.

The time point tag for this specimen amounts to: about 28 days (+/-7) after the second vaccine dose. AZD1222 recipients with second doses at about 4 weeks or about 12 weeks were pooled, because spike-specific TCR depth and breadth did not differ between schedules. Vaccinee samples came from UK trials COV001 and COV002, including a single-blind randomized controlled phase 2/3 trial of AZD1222 (ChAdOx1 nCoV-19) in healthy adults. For TCRbeta chain sequencing, PBMC samples from trial participants were taken at day 0 and at day 28 after the second dose. The sequence links TRBV25-1 to TRBJ1-3; matching of 5 bases hints at TRBD1 as the D gene. The sample here was peripheral blood, taken 28 days after the second AZD1222 dose. This receptor was identified in an adult who received the AZD1222 COVID-19 vaccine. The DNA is TGTGCCAGCCATCCCACGGGGGAGAGCACCATATATTTT. Its translation reads: CASHPTGESTIYF.